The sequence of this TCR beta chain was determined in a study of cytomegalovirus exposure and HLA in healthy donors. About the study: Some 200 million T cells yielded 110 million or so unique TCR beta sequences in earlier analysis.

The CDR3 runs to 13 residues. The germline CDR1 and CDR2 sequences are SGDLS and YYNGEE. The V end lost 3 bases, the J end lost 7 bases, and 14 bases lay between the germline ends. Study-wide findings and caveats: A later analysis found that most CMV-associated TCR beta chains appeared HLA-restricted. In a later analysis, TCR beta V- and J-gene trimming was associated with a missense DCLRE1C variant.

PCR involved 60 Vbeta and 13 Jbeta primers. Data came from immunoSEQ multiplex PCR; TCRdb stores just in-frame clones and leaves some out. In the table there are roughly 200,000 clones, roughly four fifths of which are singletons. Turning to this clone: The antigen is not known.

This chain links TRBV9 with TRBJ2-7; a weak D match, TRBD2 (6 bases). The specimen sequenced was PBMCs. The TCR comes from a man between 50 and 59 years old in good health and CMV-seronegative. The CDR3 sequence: CASSAGLQGEQYF. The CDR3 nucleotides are TGTGCCAGCAGCGCGGGACTCCAAGGGGAGCAGTACTTC.